These 31 T cell receptor beta chains were sequenced from one sample in a study of long-term antiretroviral therapy in people with HIV (dated by TCRdb to the early 2020s). Sequencing of the TRB variable region was done with the immunoSEQ hsTCRB v3.0 assay at survey level resolution. Sourced from immuneACCESS, this table was stored by TCRdb with only in-frame sequences that have V and J called. A share of the clones is absent; for the studies checked, an unresolved V gene accounts for under half, and the remainder has no known explanation. Counted in this sample were 20,000 to 25,000 clones; under 85% of them appeared once. The top ten clones comprise roughly 10% of the sample. The starting material was unsorted PBMCs, obtained 1.1 years before starting antiretroviral therapy. The receptors were gathered from a woman between 35 and 50 years old with HIV.

The chain has TRBV18 and TRBJ1-4; no firm D call. CDR3 length: 14 residues. The V gene's germline CDR1 is KGHSH and CDR2 LQKENI. Trimming shortened V by 3 bases and J by 8 bases, and 13 bases separated the two germline ends. CDR3 DNA sequence: TGTGCCAGCTCACCGGGCAGGAATGGAGAAAAACTGTTTTTT. Translation: CASSPGRNGEKLFF.

The gene calls are TRBV27 and TRBJ1-4; D is ambiguous. CDR1 is MNHEY, CDR2 SMNVEV, per germline (reference sequence). The CDR3 has 14 residues. Between the trimmed V and J ends, which lost 5 bases and 8 bases, there was a span of 15 bases. The chain's CDR3 is CASSSRRDGEKLFF. The CDR3 DNA follows: TGTGCCAGCAGTAGCCGGCGGGATGGAGAAAAACTGTTTTTT. The whole variable domain, remainder taken from reference TRBV27 and TRBJ1-4, is EAQVTQNPRYLITVTGKKLTVTCSQNMNHEYMSWYRQDPGLGLRQIYYSMNVEVTDKGDVPEGYKVSRKEKRNFPLILESPSPNQTSLYFCASSSRRDGEKLFFGSGTQLSVL.

The J gene is TRBJ1-1, the V gene TRBV11-3; 8 bases line up with TRBD1. CDR3 size: 15 residues. Germline V gene sequence: CDR1 SGHNT, CDR2 YENEEA. The ends lost 7 bases at V and 3 bases at J; junction bases unmatched: 10. The chain's CDR3 is CASTVGGQVDTEAFF. The CDR3 DNA sequence: TGTGCCAGCACCGTAGGGGGACAGGTGGACACTGAAGCTTTCTTT.

This clone was detected a few times. This chain links TRBV25-1 with TRBJ2-7, with D tentatively TRBD2 (5 bases). Germline lookup yields CDR1 MGHDK and CDR2 SYGVNS. The CDR3 covers 10 residues. V lost 5 bases and J 6 bases, leaving 5 bases between the germline ends. As DNA, the CDR3 is TGTGCCAGCAGTCGGGGCGAGCAGTACTTC. It codes for CASSRGEQYF.

The chain uses TRBV19 and TRBJ1-1, with 8 positions matching TRBD1. This CDR3 contains 15 residues. Per germline, CDR1 LNHDA and CDR2 SQIVND (reference sequence). V was pared by 3 bases and J by 7 bases, with 10 bases of the junction left unmatched. In DNA, the CDR3 is TGTGCCAGTAGTATCGGGAGGGGGGACAGGCTTGAAGCTTTCTTT. It specifies CASSIGRGDRLEAFF.

This clone showed up just once. J is TRBJ1-1 and V is TRBV7-6, with D uncertain. V lost 0 bases, J lost 0 bases, and 14 bases lay in between. CDR1 and CDR2 from the germline V gene are SGHVS and FNYEAQ. The CDR3 has 17 amino acids. CDR3 nucleotides: TGTGCCAGCAGCTTAGCCGGTCTTTTCCCCATGAACACTGAAGCTTTCTTT. This gives the protein CASSLAGLFPMNTEAFF. Together with reference TRBV7-6 and TRBJ1-1, the CDR3 gives the full variable domain: GAGVSQSPRYKVTKRGQDVALRCDPISGHVSLYWYRQALGQGPEFLTYFNYEAQQDKSGLPNDRFSAERPEGSISTLTIQRTEQRDSAMYRCASSLAGLFPMNTEAFFGQGTRLTVV.

This chain joins TRBV6-5 and TRBJ2-7, with D tentatively TRBD1 (5 bases). Germline V gene sequence: CDR1 MNHEY, CDR2 SVGAGI. The length of the CDR3 is 15 residues. Deletions cut 6 bases from V and 3 bases from J, with 18 bases between. In nucleotides, the CDR3 is TGTGCCAGCAGCAGGCTCCAGGGTCTGGACTACGAGCAGTACTTC. Encoded protein: CASSRLQGLDYEQYF.

The rearrangement joins TRBV29-1 to TRBJ2-2; D is ambiguous. Germline lookup yields CDR1 SQVTM and CDR2 ANQGSEA. Trimming removed 4 bases at V and 2 bases at J, with 8 bases between. The CDR3 has 13 amino acids. Here the CDR3 reads CSVGGINTGELFF. CDR3 DNA sequence: TGCAGCGTTGGGGGTATTAACACCGGGGAGCTGTTTTTT.

The chain combines TRBV6-1 with TRBJ1-5, with 8 positions matching TRBD1. V shed 0 bases and J 2 bases; nucleotides not matched to a gene: 6. Looked up from germline, CDR1 is MNHNS and CDR2 is SASEGT. This CDR3 region has 17 residues. Here the CDR3 DNA reads TGTGCCAGCAGTGAAGCTCTGGGACAGGTTGGCAATCAGCCCCAGCATTTT. As protein: CASSEALGQVGNQPQHF.

This clone has just a few counts. CDR3 nucleotides: TGCGCCAGCAGTGAATACCCCAATTCACCCCTCCACTTT. This translates into CASSEYPNSPLHF. V is TRBV10-1 and J is TRBJ1-6; D remains unclear. This CDR3 is 13 amino acids long. Germline CDR1 WNHNN, CDR2 SYGVQD (reference sequence). Between the trimmed V and J ends, which lost 3 bases and 7 bases, there was a span of 7 bases.

The rearrangement links TRBV30 to TRBJ2-2; D is perhaps TRBD2 (6 bases). Per germline, CDR1 GTSNPN and CDR2 SVGIG (reference sequence). V shed 5 bases and J shed 2 bases, with 12 bases lying between them. CDR3 length equals 14 residues. The chain's CDR3 is CAWAPGLNTGELFF. The DNA for the CDR3 is TGTGCCTGGGCCCCGGGACTCAACACCGGGGAGCTGTTTTTT.

J is TRBJ2-1 and V is TRBV30, with 11 positions matching TRBD2. Germline V gives CDR1 GTSNPN, CDR2 SVGIG (reference sequence). The CDR3 covers 16 residues. With 0 bases clipped from V and 5 bases from J, the junction kept 6 bases outside the gene matches. This CDR3 is CAWSVRLAGIHNEQFF. The CDR3 nucleotides are TGTGCCTGGAGTGTCCGACTAGCGGGGATCCACAATGAGCAGTTCTTC. Using reference TRBV30 and TRBJ2-1 for the parts outside the CDR3, the full variable domain is SQTIHQWPATLVQPVGSPLSLECTVEGTSNPNLYWYRQAAGRGLQLLFYSVGIGQISSEVPQNLSASRPQDRQFILSSKKLLLSDSGFYLCAWSVRLAGIHNEQFFGPGTRLTVL.

This chain uses TRBV5-4 with TRBJ1-2; D call uncertain. Germline V lookup: CDR1 SGHNT, CDR2 YYREEE (reference sequence). The CDR3 length is 14 residues. V was pared by 2 bases and J by 0 bases, with 8 bases between. CDR3 loop: CASSLGGTNYGYTF. The CDR3 nucleotides read TGTGCCAGCAGCTTAGGCGGAACTAACTATGGCTACACCTTC. The full variable domain, rest sourced from reference TRBV5-4 and TRBJ1-2, is ETGVTQSPTHLIKTRGQQVTLRCSSQSGHNTVSWYQQALGQGPQFIFQYYREEENGRGNFPPRFSGLQFPNYSSELNVNALELDDSALYLCASSLGGTNYGYTFGSGTRLTVV.

The chain links TRBV5-6 to TRBJ1-5, with TRBD1 matching 10 bases. The CDR3 runs to 14 residues. Germline V gene sequence: CDR1 SGHDT, CDR2 YYEEEE. The junction had 5 bases not matched to a gene; V was cut back by 4 bases and J by 7 bases. DNA of the CDR3: TGTGCCAGCAGCACCGGGACAGGGGTCCAGCCCCAGCATTTT. As protein: CASSTGTGVQPQHF.

The chain recombines TRBV7-9 with TRBJ2-1, with no clear D. The germline V and J ends were trimmed by 4 bases and 9 bases, with 7 bases remaining between them. CDR1 is SEHNR and CDR2 is FQNEAQ in the germline V gene (reference sequence). CDR3 size: 11 residues. In DNA, the CDR3 is TGTGCCAGCAGCTCGGACGTTGAGCAGTTCTTC. The encoded protein is CASSSDVEQFF.

This chain joins TRBV4-2 and TRBJ2-7; D might be TRBD1 (6 bases). There are 14 residues in the CDR3. Germline lookup yields CDR1 LGHNA and CDR2 YNFKEQ. The V end lost 0 bases, the J end lost 5 bases, and 11 bases lay between the germline ends. CDR3 in DNA: TGTGCCAGCAGCCAAGACAGGGGAACCAACGAGCAGTACTTC. Translation gives CASSQDRGTNEQYF.

The rearrangement joins TRBV30 to TRBJ2-5; possible D gene TRBD2, 5 bases. The V end was cut by 5 bases, the J end by 4 bases, with 14 bases between. The CDR3 sequence is 13 residues long. Per the germline V gene, CDR1 is GTSNPN and CDR2 is SVGIG (reference sequence). The CDR3 bases are TGTGCCTGGCAGTCCGGAGGAGGAGAGACCCAGTACTTC. It is translated as CAWQSGGGETQYF.

This clone was seen just once. V is TRBV30 and J is TRBJ2-1; 11 bases agree with TRBD1. Germline V gene data show CDR1 as GTSNPN and CDR2 as SVGIG (reference sequence). Trimming at V came to 6 bases and at J to 4 bases, leaving 8 bases not matched to a gene. The CDR3 runs 15 residues. The CDR3 DNA sequence: TGTGCCTGCGTCCGGGACAGGGGGTTTTACAATGAGCAGTTCTTC. This sequence encodes CACVRDRGFYNEQFF.

This clone was detected a few times. The rearrangement links TRBV27 to TRBJ2-1, with TRBD2 matching over 10 bases. Germline CDR1 MNHEY, CDR2 SMNVEV (reference sequence). J was trimmed by 10 bases and V by 2 bases; bases with no gene match: 5. The CDR3 length is 14 residues. In nucleotides, the CDR3 is TGTGCCAGCAGTTTAGAGGCTAGCGGGGGCGAGCAGTTCTTC. Translation: CASSLEASGGEQFF.

This chain links TRBV6-6 with TRBJ1-5; the D is unclear. This CDR3 has 13 amino acids. V lost 5 bases and J 6 bases, leaving 11 bases between the germline ends. CDR1 is MNHNY, CDR2 SVGAGI, per germline (reference sequence). In DNA form, the CDR3 reads TGTGCCAGCAGTCCACAGAGTTCTCAGCCCCAGCATTTT. Translation: CASSPQSSQPQHF.

This rearrangement joins TRBV25-1 to TRBJ2-1, with 7 nucleotides matching TRBD2. V gave up 6 bases and J gave up 3 bases; unmatched junction bases: 8. Per the germline V gene, CDR1 is MGHDK and CDR2 is SYGVNS. CDR3 size: 15 residues. The CDR3 spells CASSRRGGNYNEQFF. CDR3 DNA sequence: TGTGCCAGCAGCCGGCGCGGGGGAAACTACAATGAGCAGTTCTTC.

V usage is TRBV10-2 and J usage is TRBJ1-4, with 7 nucleotides matching TRBD1. Losses at the gene ends were 3 bases for V and 6 bases for J; bases not matched to a gene: 4. Looked up from germline, CDR1 is WSHSY and CDR2 is SAAADI. The CDR3 loop spans 14 amino acids. CDR3 sequence reads: CASSDPGGDEKLFF. In nucleotides, the CDR3 is TGCGCCAGCAGTGACCCAGGGGGAGATGAAAAACTGTTTTTT.

The chain combines TRBV4-3 with TRBJ2-5; D could derive from TRBD1 or TRBD2 (5 bases each). The V gene lost 0 bases and the J gene lost 0 bases, with 14 bases spanning the gap. There are 17 residues in the CDR3. Germline values: CDR1 LGHNA, CDR2 YSLEER. The CDR3: CASSQDIWDEDQETQYF. CDR3 coding DNA: TGCGCCAGCAGCCAAGATATTTGGGACGAAGACCAAGAGACCCAGTACTTC.

This chain links TRBV7-9 with TRBJ1-4; 9 bases agree with TRBD1. This CDR3 has 17 residues. The trim removed 4 bases at V and 7 bases at J, leaving 13 bases unmatched. Germline CDR1 and CDR2: SEHNR and FQNEAQ (reference sequence). CDR3: CASSSVGQGKWGEKLFF. CDR3 nucleotides: TGTGCCAGCAGCTCTGTAGGACAGGGGAAGTGGGGTGAAAAACTGTTTTTT.

The chain joins TRBV10-3 to TRBJ2-1; a possible D gene is TRBD2 (6 bases). Germline V gene data show CDR1 as ENHRY and CDR2 as SYGVKD. V was cut by 11 bases and J by 5 bases, with 16 bases left in between. CDR3 length: 13 amino acids. CDR3 residues: CAHGEADDNEQFF. The DNA for the CDR3 is TGTGCCCACGGGGAGGCGGATGACAATGAGCAGTTCTTC.

V usage is TRBV10-2 and J usage is TRBJ1-1; no firm D call. Germline V gives CDR1 WSHSY, CDR2 SAAADI. The CDR3 loop spans 13 amino acids. The V and J ends lost 3 bases and 7 bases respectively, with 12 bases between them. In DNA, the CDR3 is TGCGCCAGCAGTGAAGGCGGTTTGAGTGAAGCTTTCTTT. Translation gives CASSEGGLSEAFF.

There are a few counts of this clone. This rearrangement joins TRBV6-6 to TRBJ1-5, with TRBD1 as a possible D gene (5 bases). Germline CDR1 is MNHNY and CDR2 is SVGAGI (reference sequence). The CDR3 is 14 amino acids. Trimming took off 10 bases at V and 2 bases at J, with 15 bases between the two ends. In DNA form, the CDR3 reads TGTGCCACGGGGGGGGACCAACGCAATCAGCCCCAGCATTTT. This gives the protein CATGGDQRNQPQHF.

The genes are TRBV20-1 and TRBJ2-1; no clear D gene. Germline V gives CDR1 DFQATT, CDR2 SNEGSKA (reference sequence). V lost 8 bases, J lost 2 bases, and 7 bases lay in between. This CDR3 comprises 11 residues. The DNA of the CDR3 is TGCAGTACCAAGACCTACAATGAGCAGTTCTTC. It is translated as CSTKTYNEQFF.

In this sample, this clone turned up once. This rearrangement joins TRBV2 to TRBJ1-1; no firm D call. The length of the CDR3 is 15 residues. Germline CDR1 and CDR2: SNHLY and FYNNEI. Trimming pared 0 bases from V and 0 bases from J, leaving 8 bases between. The CDR3 reads CASSEAAQVNTEAFF. The CDR3 region has the DNA TGTGCCAGCAGTGAAGCGGCGCAGGTGAACACTGAAGCTTTCTTT.

The V call is TRBV9, the J call TRBJ1-6, with D perhaps TRBD1 (5 bases). V lost 4 bases and J 4 bases, leaving 15 bases between the germline ends. The CDR3 runs to 16 residues. CDR1 is SGDLS, CDR2 YYNGEE, per germline. The CDR3 DNA reads TGTGCCAGCAGCCCACGGGAACAGGTATATAATTCACCCCTCCACTTT. Translated: CASSPREQVYNSPLHF.

The V gene is TRBV5-1, the J gene TRBJ2-2; D gene unclear. The CDR3 consists of 15 residues. Germline CDR1 SGHRS, CDR2 YFSETQ. The ends were cut back, 7 bases at V and 0 bases at J, with 13 bases in the middle. The CDR3 region has the DNA TGCGCCAGCGCCGGGTTGGTCTCGAACACCGGGGAGCTGTTTTTT. Translation gives CASAGLVSNTGELFF.